These 22 T cell receptor beta chains originate from one sample sequenced in a study of somatic mutations in cytotoxic T cells in rheumatoid arthritis. Generated by immunoSEQ multiplex PCR, the TCRdb table keeps only in-frame clones and is missing some. This table has thousands of clones, about 79% appearing once. Sequenced input: CD8+ T cells sorted from blood. These TCRs come from a woman between 50 and 59 years old in good health.

V and J are TRBV28 and TRBJ2-1; 8 bases agree with TRBD1. Germline assignment: CDR1 MDHEN and CDR2 SYDVKM. CDR3 length: 17 amino acids. With 4 bases clipped from V and 5 bases from J, the junction kept 13 bases outside the gene matches. CDR3 DNA: TGTGCCAGCAGTTCCAGGACAGGGAAGACACCCGACAATGAGCAGTTCTTC. Protein sequence: CASSSRTGKTPDNEQFF.

The chain employs TRBV4-1 and TRBJ1-3, with D perhaps matching TRBD1 (5 bases). Germline V gene lookup returns CDR1 MGHRA and CDR2 YSYEKL. V was cut by 0 bases and J by 1 base, with 10 bases left in between. The CDR3 length is 16 residues. In nucleotides, the CDR3 is TGCGCCAGCAGCCAAGATGGGGCGCTTTCTGGAAACACCATATATTTT. This encodes CASSQDGALSGNTIYF.

The chain employs TRBV30 and TRBJ1-2; TRBD1 matches 8 bases. The germline V gene has CDR1 GTSNPN and CDR2 SVGIG (reference sequence). Germline trimming cut 4 bases from V and 6 bases from J; bases unmatched to any gene: 10. The CDR3 runs to 14 residues. In DNA form, the CDR3 reads TGTGCCTGGACTCCCGGGACAGGCATTCATGGCTACACCTTC. Protein sequence: CAWTPGTGIHGYTF.

This chain joins TRBV28 and TRBJ2-5; D might be TRBD2 (6 bases). The CDR3 runs 17 residues. V lost 3 bases and J 1 base, leaving 18 bases between the germline ends. Germline assignment: CDR1 MDHEN and CDR2 SYDVKM. CDR3 sequence (DNA): TGTGCCAGCAGTTTCAGGAGGGCCACCGCTATCCAAGAGACCCAGTACTTC. This translates into CASSFRRATAIQETQYF.

The chain has TRBV19 and TRBJ2-7; 7 nucleotides line up with TRBD1. The CDR3 has 15 residues. Trimming removed 5 bases from V and 0 bases from J; junction bases left unmatched: 7. The V gene's germline CDR1 is LNHDA and CDR2 SQIVND (reference sequence). DNA of the CDR3: TGTGCCAGTAGTGCATACAGGGGAAGCTCCTACGAGCAGTACTTC. Translated: CASSAYRGSSYEQYF.

The chain has TRBV4-1 and TRBJ2-7, with D possibly matching TRBD2 (6 bases). The CDR3 is made up of 16 amino acids. CDR1 is MGHRA, CDR2 YSYEKL, per germline. V was clipped by 0 bases and J by 3 bases, with 15 bases between them. The DNA for the CDR3 is TGCGCCAGCAGCCAAGATCAGGAGGAGGGGCACTACGAGCAGTACTTC. It specifies CASSQDQEEGHYEQYF.

The chain has TRBV13 and TRBJ2-7; possible D gene TRBD2, 7 bases. Germline V gene lookup returns CDR1 PRHDT and CDR2 FYEKMQ (reference sequence). The V and J ends lost 1 base and 5 bases respectively, with 21 bases between them. This CDR3 has 17 residues. For the CDR3, the DNA is TGTGCCAGCAGCTTAGCGGCGGGGGCCCTACCGGCCCACGAGCAGTACTTC. This sequence encodes CASSLAAGALPAHEQYF.

V gene TRBV4-1 combines with J gene TRBJ1-1; D remains unclear. The CDR3 sequence is 13 residues long. Germline loops: CDR1 MGHRA, CDR2 YSYEKL. V was clipped by 0 bases and J by 2 bases, with 4 bases between them. The CDR3 bases are TGCGCCAGCAGCCAAGATAGAAACACTGAAGCTTTCTTT. Translating it yields CASSQDRNTEAFF.

J is TRBJ1-1 and V is TRBV2; unclear D gene. The CDR3 length is 14 residues. The germline gives CDR1 SNHLY, CDR2 FYNNEI. Trimming stripped 3 bases from V and 2 bases from J, with 10 bases between. CDR3 in amino acids: CASSEVQINTEAFF. In nucleotides, the CDR3 is TGTGCCAGCAGTGAGGTGCAGATAAACACTGAAGCTTTCTTT.

This clone was seen a handful of times. The chain is built from TRBV29-1 and TRBJ2-7, with TRBD1 identical over 8 bases. Germline V gene lookup returns CDR1 SQVTM and CDR2 ANQGSEA. V lost 6 bases and J lost 2; bases outside the gene matches: 3. This CDR3 has 12 residues. Written as DNA, the CDR3 is TGCAGCGTCTCAGGGGGCCCCTACGAGCAGTACTTC. Its translation is CSVSGGPYEQYF.

The genes are TRBV5-5 and TRBJ2-7; 8 bases fit TRBD1. Trimming took 4 bases from V and 5 from J; bases not matched to a gene: 8. Germline values: CDR1 SGHKS, CDR2 YYEKEE (reference sequence). This CDR3 is 14 amino acids long. The CDR3 sequence: CASSTGTGMDEQYF. The DNA of the CDR3 is TGTGCCAGCAGCACCGGGACAGGTATGGACGAGCAGTACTTC.

The V call is TRBV4-1, the J call TRBJ1-1, with 8 bases that match TRBD1. The ends lost 2 bases at V and 0 bases at J; junction bases unmatched: 8. Germline-derived CDR1 and CDR2 are MGHRA and YSYEKL. The CDR3 consists of 17 residues. The CDR3 sequence is CASSQRGQGAMNTEAFF. The CDR3 DNA follows: TGCGCCAGCAGCCAACGGGGGCAGGGGGCGATGAACACTGAAGCTTTCTTT.

This clone was observed a handful of times. V gene TRBV7-9 combines with J gene TRBJ2-7; 10 nucleotides align to TRBD1. V was pared by 5 bases and J by 1 base, with 5 bases of the junction left unmatched. Germline V gene sequence: CDR1 SEHNR, CDR2 FQNEAQ (reference sequence). The CDR3 has 15 residues. The CDR3 reads CASSPRTGGSYEQYF. CDR3 bases: TGTGCCAGCAGCCCCCGGACAGGGGGGTCCTACGAGCAGTACTTC.

The J gene is TRBJ2-7, the V gene TRBV7-3; perhaps TRBD2 as D (6 bases). Germline V gene data show CDR1 as SGHTA and CDR2 as FQGTGA. This CDR3 is 14 amino acids long. Trimming stripped 2 bases from V and 4 bases from J, with 12 bases between. In DNA, the CDR3 is TGTGCCAGCAGCTTACCGGGAGAAGATTACGAGCAGTACTTC. Its protein product is CASSLPGEDYEQYF.

CDR3 in amino acids: CASSQGQAEAFF. Written as DNA, the CDR3 is TGCGCCAGCAGCCAAGGACAAGCTGAAGCTTTCTTT. The chain employs TRBV4-1 and TRBJ1-1; D unclear. From germline, CDR1 is MGHRA and CDR2 YSYEKL. The CDR3 spans 12 residues. V lost 1 base to trimming and J lost 6 bases, with 6 bases between them.

This clone was recorded only once. In nucleotides, the CDR3 is TGTGCCAGCAGAGTGACAGGGGGAGAAGAGACCCAGTACTTC. It codes for CASRVTGGEETQYF. The J gene is TRBJ2-5, the V gene TRBV28; 9 nucleotides align to TRBD1. CDR1 MDHEN and CDR2 SYDVKM come from the germline V gene. The CDR3 sequence is 14 residues long. After removal of 6 bases from V and 3 bases from J, the junction contained 5 bases not matched to a gene. Full variable domain (outside the CDR3, taken from reference TRBV28 and TRBJ2-5): DVKVTQSSRYLVKRTGEKVFLECVQDMDHENMFWYRQDPGLGLRLIYFSYDVKMKEKGDIPEGYSVSREKKERFSLILESASTNQTSMYLCASRVTGGEETQYFGPGTRLLVL.

The chain is built from TRBV7-2 and TRBJ1-2; D remains ambiguous. Germline CDR1 SGHTA, CDR2 FQGNSA. Trimming took off 1 base at V and 7 bases at J, with 25 bases between the two ends. CDR3 length: 18 residues. The CDR3 nucleotides read TGTGCCAGCAGCTTAGTCCTGACTACACCTTACCGGGCTGGTGGCTACACCTTC. Translated: CASSLVLTTPYRAGGYTF.

As regards this clone: Other DNA sequences within the sample encode an identical CDR3. The chain recombines TRBV7-8 with TRBJ2-7; possible D gene TRBD1, 5 bases. CDR1 is SGHVS and CDR2 is FQNEAQ in the germline V gene. The CDR3 runs 13 residues. The germline V and J ends were trimmed by 5 bases and 2 bases, with 10 bases remaining between them. DNA of the CDR3: TGTGCCAGCAGCATGGGGCAGGCCTACGAGCAGTACTTC. The encoded protein is CASSMGQAYEQYF.

V is TRBV6-6 and J is TRBJ1-5, with unresolved D. This CDR3 has 15 residues. Trimming stripped 3 bases from V and 5 bases from J, with 14 bases between. The V gene's germline CDR1 is MNHNY and CDR2 SVGAGI (reference sequence). CDR3 nucleotides: TGTGCCAGCAGTTATTACGCCGATGCAGATCAGCCCCAGCATTTT. It translates to CASSYYADADQPQHF.

The chain uses TRBV30 and TRBJ2-6; D is possibly TRBD1 (6 bases). Trimming took 0 bases from V and 2 from J, leaving 8 bases between them. The CDR3 covers 15 residues. Germline V lookup: CDR1 GTSNPN, CDR2 SVGIG (reference sequence). CDR3 sequence (DNA): TGTGCCTGGAGTGTAGGGGGAACTGGGGCCAACGTCCTGACTTTC. It yields the protein CAWSVGGTGANVLTF. The full variable domain, rest sourced from reference TRBV30 and TRBJ2-6, is SQTIHQWPATLVQPVGSPLSLECTVEGTSNPNLYWYRQAAGRGLQLLFYSVGIGQISSEVPQNLSASRPQDRQFILSSKKLLLSDSGFYLCAWSVGGTGANVLTFGAGSRLTVL.

The chain carries TRBV2 and TRBJ2-5, with 8 bases aligning to TRBD2. This CDR3 region has 15 residues. Per the germline V gene, CDR1 is SNHLY and CDR2 is FYNNEI. V shed 7 bases and J 2 bases; nucleotides not matched to a gene: 9. The CDR3 DNA reads as TGTGCCAGCAATTCCGAACTAGCGGTACAAGAGACCCAGTACTTC. Translated: CASNSELAVQETQYF.

The rearrangement uses TRBV28 and TRBJ2-5; the match to TRBD2 covers 15 bases. Germline CDR1 is MDHEN and CDR2 is SYDVKM. This CDR3 has 16 amino acids. The V and J ends lost 3 bases and 2 bases, in that order; junction bases with no gene match: 1. The CDR3 is CASSLGTSGGQETQYF. CDR3 DNA: TGTGCCAGCAGTTTGGGGACTAGCGGGGGGCAAGAGACCCAGTACTTC.